The 28 T cell receptor beta chains presented below share a single source sample, sequenced in a study of cytomegalovirus exposure and HLA in healthy donors. Assay used: immunoSEQ multiplex PCR; TCRdb lists only in-frame clones, some missing. Of more than 250,000 clones in the sample, around 91% are singletons; the top ten hold 3.1%. Sequencing was performed on PBMCs. The receptors were gathered from a woman in her 30s in good health and CMV-seronegative.

In regard to this clone: An end of the junction differs from the germline gene, which may be a read error. The V and J genes are TRBV27 and TRBJ1-5; 7 bases match TRBD1. CDR1 and CDR2 (germline): MNHEY, SMNVEV (reference sequence). The CDR3 length is 15 residues. DNA for the CDR3: TGTGCCAGCAGCAACAGGGGAGGTAGCGATCAGCCCCAGCATTTT. The encoded protein is CASSNRGGSDQPQHF.

DNA of the CDR3: TGTGCCAGCAGCGTAGCCGGGATCCACGAGCAGTACTTC. Translated: CASSVAGIHEQYF. V usage is TRBV9 and J usage is TRBJ2-7, with D perhaps matching TRBD2 (5 bases). V lost 0 bases and J 5 bases, leaving 9 bases between the germline ends. There are 13 residues in the CDR3. Germline CDR1 reads SGDLS; CDR2 reads YYNGEE.

This chain joins TRBV11-3 and TRBJ2-2, with TRBD2 identical over 8 bases. Per germline, CDR1 SGHNT and CDR2 YENEEA. With 1 base clipped from V and 7 bases from J, the junction kept 8 bases outside the gene matches. This CDR3 region has 16 residues. The CDR3 reads CASSLVVSGENGELFF. The CDR3 region has the DNA TGTGCCAGCAGCTTAGTAGTTAGCGGGGAGAACGGGGAGCTGTTTTTT. Using reference TRBV11-3 and TRBJ2-2 for the parts outside the CDR3, the full variable domain is EAGVVQSPRYKIIEKKQPVAFWCNPISGHNTLYWYLQNLGQGPELLIRYENEEAVDDSQLPKDRFSAERLKGVDSTLKIQPAELGDSAVYLCASSLVVSGENGELFFGEGSRLTVL.

The chain combines TRBV6-5 with TRBJ1-2; D is unresolved. Germline assignment: CDR1 MNHEY and CDR2 SVGAGI. The CDR3 extends over 11 amino acids. V dropped 7 bases and J dropped 5 bases, with 8 bases sitting between them. The CDR3 reads CASTSGYGYTF. CDR3 nucleotides: TGTGCCAGCACGTCGGGGTATGGCTACACCTTC.

V and J are TRBV29-1 and TRBJ2-7, with 10 bases lining up with TRBD1. CDR3 size: 14 residues. V shed 1 base, J shed 3 bases, and the junction held 3 bases outside the gene matches. Germline assignment: CDR1 SQVTM and CDR2 ANQGSEA. CDR3: CSVEGTGGNYEQYF. As DNA, the CDR3 is TGCAGCGTTGAAGGGACAGGGGGGAACTACGAGCAGTACTTC.

The chain links TRBV27 to TRBJ2-7; 8 bases are a match to TRBD1. V gave up 6 bases and J gave up 2 bases; unmatched junction bases: 9. Per germline, CDR1 MNHEY and CDR2 SMNVEV (reference sequence). This CDR3 has 15 amino acids. CDR3 DNA sequence: TGTGCCAGCAGCCGGACCCCGGGACAGGCCTACGAGCAGTACTTC. As protein: CASSRTPGQAYEQYF.

This chain links TRBV5-4 with TRBJ2-5; D may be TRBD2 (6 bases). V shed 4 bases and J shed 1 base, with 11 bases lying between them. The CDR3 sequence is 14 residues long. CDR1 and CDR2 from the germline V gene are SGHNT and YYREEE (reference sequence). The CDR3 loop is CASSQGGSQETQYF. The CDR3 region has the DNA TGTGCCAGCAGCCAAGGAGGGAGCCAAGAGACCCAGTACTTC.

This clone was observed a single time. The genes are TRBV29-1 and TRBJ2-5; 7 positions match TRBD2. V lost 7 bases to trimming and J lost 5 bases; unmatched junction nucleotides: 13. Germline V lookup: CDR1 SQVTM, CDR2 ANQGSEA. The CDR3 has 14 residues. The CDR3 coding sequence is TGCAGCGGATGGTGGGAGGGATTTGAGGAGACCCAGTACTTC. Translation: CSGWWEGFEETQYF.

The rearrangement links TRBV28 to TRBJ2-2, with 7 bases matching TRBD1. This CDR3 region has 16 residues. V trimming: 2 bases; J trimming: 5 bases; junction bases outside the gene matches: 8. The germline gives CDR1 MDHEN, CDR2 SYDVKM. The CDR3 reads CASSLDRDRGTGELFF. DNA of the CDR3: TGTGCCAGCAGTTTAGACCGGGACAGAGGAACCGGGGAGCTGTTTTTT.

The rearrangement links TRBV7-6 to TRBJ2-3, with 7 bases aligning to TRBD2. Germline CDR1 and CDR2: SGHVS and FNYEAQ. Trimming at V came to 5 bases and at J to 5 bases, leaving 10 bases not matched to a gene. This CDR3 is built from 15 residues. The CDR3 here is CASSLGLGPRDTQYF. The CDR3 DNA is TGTGCCAGCAGCCTCGGACTAGGCCCACGAGATACGCAGTATTTT.

This rearrangement joins TRBV28 to TRBJ2-1, with a weak D call TRBD2 (6 bases). This CDR3 comprises 14 residues. With 6 bases removed from V and 7 bases from J, the gap between germline ends came to 16 bases. Germline assignment: CDR1 MDHEN and CDR2 SYDVKM. Here the CDR3 reads CASRPLIAVNEQFF. The CDR3 region has the DNA TGTGCCAGCAGACCACTCATAGCGGTTAATGAGCAGTTCTTC.

The CDR3 loop is CASSLGVGRGTQYF. The CDR3 DNA follows: TGTGCCAGCAGCTTAGGGGTCGGGAGGGGGACCCAGTACTTC. This chain links TRBV7-9 with TRBJ2-5; TRBD2 aligns across 8 bases. Germline V gene data show CDR1 as SEHNR and CDR2 as FQNEAQ (reference sequence). The CDR3 loop spans 14 amino acids. V gave up 1 base and J gave up 7 bases; unmatched junction bases: 5.

The V and J genes are TRBV29-1 and TRBJ2-1, with D perhaps matching TRBD1 (6 bases). This CDR3 region has 14 residues. Trimming cost V 2 bases and J 4 bases, with 12 bases left between them. Looked up from germline, CDR1 is SQVTM and CDR2 is ANQGSEA. The CDR3 is CSVEKGTQYNEQFF. The CDR3 nucleotides are TGCAGCGTTGAAAAGGGGACACAGTACAATGAGCAGTTCTTC.

The chain is built from TRBV29-1 and TRBJ2-7; D call uncertain. This CDR3 spans 12 amino acids. The germline V gene has CDR1 SQVTM and CDR2 ANQGSEA. V was trimmed by 0 bases and J by 12 bases, leaving 15 bases between them. The CDR3 DNA is TGCAGCGTTGAAGATGGATATGGGGAAAGGTACTTC. It is translated as CSVEDGYGERYF.

V usage is TRBV5-1 and J usage is TRBJ2-1, with D possibly being TRBD1 (5 bases). V was clipped by 6 bases and J by 0 bases, with 10 bases between them. The germline V gene encodes CDR1 SGHRS and CDR2 YFSETQ. The CDR3 runs 14 residues. The CDR3 nucleotides are TGCGCCAGCACGGACACGAGCTCCTACAATGAGCAGTTCTTC. Protein: CASTDTSSYNEQFF.

This clone was recorded once. The rearrangement links TRBV18 to TRBJ2-3; D remains ambiguous. Trimming took off 3 bases at V and 2 bases at J, with 9 bases between the two ends. CDR3 size: 14 residues. Per the germline V gene, CDR1 is KGHSH and CDR2 is LQKENI. The CDR3 DNA sequence: TGTGCCAGCTCACCGTCGGGCTACACAGATACGCAGTATTTT. This encodes CASSPSGYTDTQYF. The whole variable domain, remainder taken from reference TRBV18 and TRBJ2-3, is NAGVMQNPRHLVRRRGQEARLRCSPMKGHSHVYWYRQLPEEGLKFMVYLQKENIIDESGMPKERFSAEFPKEGPSILRIQQVVRGDSAAYFCASSPSGYTDTQYFGPGTRLTVL.

V gene TRBV27 combines with J gene TRBJ1-3; D unclear. The CDR3 runs 14 residues. With 5 bases removed from V and 0 bases from J, the gap between germline ends came to 8 bases. The germline gives CDR1 MNHEY, CDR2 SMNVEV (reference sequence). CDR3 protein: CASSPHISGNTIYF. The CDR3 coding sequence is TGTGCCAGCAGTCCGCATATCTCTGGAAACACCATATATTTT.

CDR3 region: CASSTRVAKNIQYF. As DNA, the CDR3 is TGTGCCAGCAGCACCAGGGTAGCCAAAAACATTCAGTACTTC. The gene calls are TRBV11-2 and TRBJ2-4; D perhaps matches TRBD1 (5 bases). The germline CDR1 and CDR2 sequences are SGHAT and FQNNGV. CDR3 size: 14 residues. V gave up 5 bases and J gave up 0 bases, with 8 bases separating them.

The rearrangement uses TRBV19 and TRBJ2-7; TRBD1 matches at 7 bases. V shed 5 bases and J 2 bases; nucleotides not matched to a gene: 6. The CDR3 has 14 residues. The germline V gene encodes CDR1 LNHDA and CDR2 SQIVND (reference sequence). The CDR3 DNA reads TGTGCCAGTAGTTTCACAGGGGCGACCTACGAGCAGTACTTC. Translating it yields CASSFTGATYEQYF.

The gene calls are TRBV11-2 and TRBJ2-7, with D hard to call. CDR3 length equals 12 residues. V was pared by 5 bases and J by 0 bases, with 5 bases between. Germline V gene data show CDR1 as SGHAT and CDR2 as FQNNGV. In nucleotides, the CDR3 is TGTGCCAGCAGCCCTTTCTCCTACGAGCAGTACTTC. Protein product: CASSPFSYEQYF.

This clone was recorded only once. V gene TRBV19 combines with J gene TRBJ2-2, with 8 bases identical to TRBD1. The CDR3 covers 16 residues. Trimming cost V 3 bases and J 0 bases; bases outside gene matches: 3. Germline V CDR1 and CDR2: LNHDA, SQIVND (reference sequence). The CDR3 reads CASSMGTGPNTGELFF. The CDR3 nucleotides are TGTGCCAGTAGTATGGGGACAGGACCGAACACCGGGGAGCTGTTTTTT.

The V call is TRBV4-3, the J call TRBJ2-5, with 9 bases that match TRBD2. The CDR3 is made up of 17 amino acids. The germline gives CDR1 LGHNA, CDR2 YSLEER. Unmatched junction bases numbered 11, after V lost 1 base and J lost 5 bases. The CDR3 DNA reads as TGCGCCAGCAGCCAAGCCCAGGTGGCTAGCGGGAATGAGACCCAGTACTTC. It codes for CASSQAQVASGNETQYF.

The V call is TRBV19, the J call TRBJ2-1, with TRBD1 identical over 7 bases. Germline CDR1 and CDR2: LNHDA and SQIVND (reference sequence). With 4 bases clipped from V and 5 bases from J, the junction kept 11 bases outside the gene matches. The CDR3 sequence is 16 residues long. For the CDR3, the DNA is TGTGCCAGTAGTAAGGCATACAGGGGTTGGGACAATGAGCAGTTCTTC. Translated: CASSKAYRGWDNEQFF. Complete variable domain (other parts from reference TRBV19 and TRBJ2-1): DGGITQSPKYLFRKEGQNVTLSCEQNLNHDAMYWYRQDPGQGLRLIYYSQIVNDFQKGDIAEGYSVSREKKESFPLTVTSAQKNPTAFYLCASSKAYRGWDNEQFFGPGTRLTVL.

The chain links TRBV18 to TRBJ2-5; 7 bases align to TRBD1. The CDR3 runs 14 residues. Per germline, CDR1 KGHSH and CDR2 LQKENI. The ends lost 3 bases at V and 4 bases at J; junction bases unmatched: 5. The CDR3 DNA reads as TGTGCCAGCTCACCTCGGGACAGACGAGAGACCCAGTACTTC. Translated, it gives CASSPRDRRETQYF.

This chain joins TRBV20-1 and TRBJ2-7; 7 nucleotides line up with TRBD2. Trimming removed 7 bases from V and 5 bases from J; junction bases left unmatched: 5. This CDR3 is 11 amino acids long. The germline gives CDR1 DFQATT, CDR2 SNEGSKA (reference sequence). The DNA for the CDR3 is TGCAGTGGGCGGGGGATGCACGAGCAGTACTTC. This encodes CSGRGMHEQYF.

The CDR3 coding sequence is TGTGCCAGCAGTCCGGGAGCGGGAGCGTGGACCGGGGAGCTGTTTTTT. This codes for CASSPGAGAWTGELFF. The chain couples TRBV28 to TRBJ2-2; 8 bases agree with TRBD2. After removal of 5 bases from V and 5 bases from J, the junction contained 10 bases not matched to a gene. Per the germline V gene, CDR1 is MDHEN and CDR2 is SYDVKM. This CDR3 region has 16 residues.

This chain links TRBV11-3 with TRBJ2-5; D ambiguous. The V and J ends lost 1 base and 4 bases respectively, with 13 bases between them. This CDR3 has 15 amino acids. Per the germline V gene, CDR1 is SGHNT and CDR2 is YENEEA. CDR3 region: CASSLGLGMGETQYF. The CDR3 nucleotides are TGTGCCAGCAGCTTAGGGCTGGGGATGGGAGAGACCCAGTACTTC.

The chain carries TRBV27 and TRBJ1-1; D unclear. The CDR3 loop spans 14 amino acids. Per germline, CDR1 MNHEY and CDR2 SMNVEV (reference sequence). The germline V and J ends were trimmed by 2 bases and 0 bases, with 7 bases remaining between them. This CDR3 is CASSLVGMNTEAFF. CDR3 in DNA: TGTGCCAGCAGTTTAGTGGGGATGAACACTGAAGCTTTCTTT.